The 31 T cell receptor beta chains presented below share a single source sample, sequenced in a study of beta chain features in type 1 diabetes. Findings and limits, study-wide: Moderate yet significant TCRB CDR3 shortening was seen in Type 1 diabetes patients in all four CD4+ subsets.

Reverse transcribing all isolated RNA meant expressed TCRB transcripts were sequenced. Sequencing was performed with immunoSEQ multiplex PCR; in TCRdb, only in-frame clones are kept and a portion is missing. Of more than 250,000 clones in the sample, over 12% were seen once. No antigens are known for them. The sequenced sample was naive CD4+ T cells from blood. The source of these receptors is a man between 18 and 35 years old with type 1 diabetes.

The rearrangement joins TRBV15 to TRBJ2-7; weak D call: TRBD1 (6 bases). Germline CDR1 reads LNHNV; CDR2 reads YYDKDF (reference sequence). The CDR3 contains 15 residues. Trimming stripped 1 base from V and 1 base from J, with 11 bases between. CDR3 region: CATSRGRGISYEQYF. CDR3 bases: TGTGCCACCAGCAGAGGCAGGGGTATTTCCTACGAGCAGTACTTC. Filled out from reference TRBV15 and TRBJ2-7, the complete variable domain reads DAMVIQNPRYQVTQFGKPVTLSCSQTLNHNVMYWYQQKSSQAPKLLFHYYDKDFNNEADTPDNFQSRRPNTSFCFLDIRSPGLGDTAMYLCATSRGRGISYEQYFGPGTRLTVT.

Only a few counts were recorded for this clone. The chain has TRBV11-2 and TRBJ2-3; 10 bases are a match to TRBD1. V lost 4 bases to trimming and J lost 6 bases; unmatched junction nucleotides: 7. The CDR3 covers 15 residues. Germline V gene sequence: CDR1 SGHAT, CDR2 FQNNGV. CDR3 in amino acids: CASSSPGQGWDTQYF. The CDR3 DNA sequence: TGTGCCAGCAGCTCGCCGGGACAGGGGTGGGATACGCAGTATTTT.

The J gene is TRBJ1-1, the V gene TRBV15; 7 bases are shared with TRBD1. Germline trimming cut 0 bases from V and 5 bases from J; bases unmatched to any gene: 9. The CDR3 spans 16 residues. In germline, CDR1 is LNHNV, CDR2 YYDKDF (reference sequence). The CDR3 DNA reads TGTGCCACCAGCAGAGATCTTCAGGGGGTAGGAACTGAAGCTTTCTTT. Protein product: CATSRDLQGVGTEAFF. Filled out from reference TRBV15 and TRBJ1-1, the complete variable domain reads DAMVIQNPRYQVTQFGKPVTLSCSQTLNHNVMYWYQQKSSQAPKLLFHYYDKDFNNEADTPDNFQSRRPNTSFCFLDIRSPGLGDTAMYLCATSRDLQGVGTEAFFGQGTRLTVV.

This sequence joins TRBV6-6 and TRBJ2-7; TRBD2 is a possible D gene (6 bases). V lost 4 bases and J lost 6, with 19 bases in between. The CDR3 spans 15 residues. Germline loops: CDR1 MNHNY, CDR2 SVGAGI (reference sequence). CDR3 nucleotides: TGTGCCAGCAGTTTCCACCCGGGACTTAACGCCGAGCAGTACTTC. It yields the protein CASSFHPGLNAEQYF.

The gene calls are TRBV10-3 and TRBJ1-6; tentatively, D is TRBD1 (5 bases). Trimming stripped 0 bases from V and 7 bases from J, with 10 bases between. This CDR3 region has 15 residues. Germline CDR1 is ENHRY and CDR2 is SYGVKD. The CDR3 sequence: CAISESGVGNSPLHF. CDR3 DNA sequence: TGTGCCATCAGTGAGTCAGGGGTGGGGAATTCACCCCTCCACTTT.

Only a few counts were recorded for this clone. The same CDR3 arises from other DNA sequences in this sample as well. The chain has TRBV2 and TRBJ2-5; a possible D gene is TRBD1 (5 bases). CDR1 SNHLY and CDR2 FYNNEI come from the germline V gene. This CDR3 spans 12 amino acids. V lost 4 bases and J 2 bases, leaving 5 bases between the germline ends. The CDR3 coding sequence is TGTGCCAGCAGTGGACAGCAAGAGACCCAGTACTTC. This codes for CASSGQQETQYF.

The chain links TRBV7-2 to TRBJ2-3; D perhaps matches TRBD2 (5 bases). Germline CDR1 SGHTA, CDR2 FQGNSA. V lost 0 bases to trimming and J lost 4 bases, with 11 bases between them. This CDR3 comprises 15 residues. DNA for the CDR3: TGTGCCAGCAGCTTAGCGCGGGTAGCCCCAGATACGCAGTATTTT. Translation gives CASSLARVAPDTQYF.

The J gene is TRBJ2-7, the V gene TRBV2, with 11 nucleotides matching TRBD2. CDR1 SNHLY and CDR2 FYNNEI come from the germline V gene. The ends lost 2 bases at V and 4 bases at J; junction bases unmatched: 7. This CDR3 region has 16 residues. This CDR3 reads CASSERRLAGSYEQYF. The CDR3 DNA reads TGTGCCAGCAGTGAACGCCGACTAGCGGGATCTTACGAGCAGTACTTC.

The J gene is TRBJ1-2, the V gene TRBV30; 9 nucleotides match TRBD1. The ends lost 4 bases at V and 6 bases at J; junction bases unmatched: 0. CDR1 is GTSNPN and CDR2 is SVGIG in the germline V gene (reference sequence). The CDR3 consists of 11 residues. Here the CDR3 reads CAWNRGHGYTF. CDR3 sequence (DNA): TGTGCCTGGAACAGGGGGCATGGCTACACCTTC.

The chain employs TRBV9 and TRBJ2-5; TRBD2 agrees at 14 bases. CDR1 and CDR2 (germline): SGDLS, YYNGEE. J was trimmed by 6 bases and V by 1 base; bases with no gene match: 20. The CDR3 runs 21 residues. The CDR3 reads CASSVKFRVTSGGEGGKTQYF. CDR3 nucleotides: TGTGCCAGCAGCGTAAAATTCAGGGTGACTAGCGGGGGGGAAGGAGGAAAGACCCAGTACTTC. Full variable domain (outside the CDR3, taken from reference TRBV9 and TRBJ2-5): DSGVTQTPKHLITATGQRVTLRCSPRSGDLSVYWYQQSLDQGLQFLIQYYNGEERAKGNILERFSAQQFPDLHSELNLSSLELGDSALYFCASSVKFRVTSGGEGGKTQYFGPGTRLLVL.

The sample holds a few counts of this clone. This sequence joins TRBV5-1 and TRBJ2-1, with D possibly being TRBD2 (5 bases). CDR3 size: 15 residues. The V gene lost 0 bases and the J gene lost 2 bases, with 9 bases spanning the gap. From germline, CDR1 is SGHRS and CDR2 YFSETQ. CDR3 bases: TGCGCCAGCAGCTTGGACGGGGATACCTACAATGAGCAGTTCTTC. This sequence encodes CASSLDGDTYNEQFF.

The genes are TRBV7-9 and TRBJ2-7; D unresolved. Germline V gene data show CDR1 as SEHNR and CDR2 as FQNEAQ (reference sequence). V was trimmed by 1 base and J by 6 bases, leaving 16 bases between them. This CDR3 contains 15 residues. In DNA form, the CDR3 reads TGTGCCAGCAGCTTAGAATTCTATTCCGCCACCGAGCAGTACTTC. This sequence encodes CASSLEFYSATEQYF.

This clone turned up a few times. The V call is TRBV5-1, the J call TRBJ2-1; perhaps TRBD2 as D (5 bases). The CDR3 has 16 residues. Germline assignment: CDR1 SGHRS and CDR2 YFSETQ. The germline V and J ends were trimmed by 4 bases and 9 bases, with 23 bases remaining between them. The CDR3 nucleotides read TGCGCCAGCAGCACACGGAGAGGAGTGTTAGGAGGTGAGCAGTTCTTC. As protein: CASSTRRGVLGGEQFF.

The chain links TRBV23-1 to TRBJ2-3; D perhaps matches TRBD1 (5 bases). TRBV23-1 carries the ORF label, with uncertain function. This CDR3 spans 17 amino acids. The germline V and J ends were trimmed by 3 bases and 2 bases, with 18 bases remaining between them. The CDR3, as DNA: TGCGCCAGCAGTCACAAAAGACGGCAGGGCATCACAGATACGCAGTATTTT. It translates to CASSHKRRQGITDTQYF.

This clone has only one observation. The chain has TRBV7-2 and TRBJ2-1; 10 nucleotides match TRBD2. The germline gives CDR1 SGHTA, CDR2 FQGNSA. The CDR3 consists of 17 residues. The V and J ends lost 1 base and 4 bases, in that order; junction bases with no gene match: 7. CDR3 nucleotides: TGTGCCAGCAGCTTAGTGGCAACTAGCGGGGTGTACAATGAGCAGTTCTTC. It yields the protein CASSLVATSGVYNEQFF.

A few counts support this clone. The CDR3 loop reads CASSHEGGWHEQYF. Here the CDR3 DNA reads TGTGCCAGCAGCCACGAGGGAGGGTGGCACGAGCAGTACTTC. V is TRBV4-2 and J is TRBJ2-7; 7 positions agree with TRBD2. CDR1 is LGHNA and CDR2 is YNFKEQ in the germline V gene. V dropped 3 bases and J dropped 5; count of bases not matched to a gene: 7. The CDR3 length is 14 residues.

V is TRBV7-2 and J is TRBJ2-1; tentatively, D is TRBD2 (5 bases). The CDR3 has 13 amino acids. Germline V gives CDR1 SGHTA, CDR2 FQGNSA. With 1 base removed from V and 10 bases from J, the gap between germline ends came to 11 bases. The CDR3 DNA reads TGTGCCAGCAGCTTAGGGGAGTTTAGGGAGCAGTTCTTC. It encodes CASSLGEFREQFF.

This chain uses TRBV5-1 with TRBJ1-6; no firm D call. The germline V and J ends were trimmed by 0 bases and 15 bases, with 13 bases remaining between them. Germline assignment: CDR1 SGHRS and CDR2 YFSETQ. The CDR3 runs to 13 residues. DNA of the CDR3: TGCGCCAGCAGCTTGGAGGCACTCCAGGACCTCCACTTT. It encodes CASSLEALQDLHF.

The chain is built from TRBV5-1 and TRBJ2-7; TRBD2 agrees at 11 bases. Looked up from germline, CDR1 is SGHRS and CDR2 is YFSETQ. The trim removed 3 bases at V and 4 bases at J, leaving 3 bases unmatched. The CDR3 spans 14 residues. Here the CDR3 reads CASSSTSGGYEQYF. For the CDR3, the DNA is TGCGCCAGCAGCTCTACTAGCGGGGGTTACGAGCAGTACTTC. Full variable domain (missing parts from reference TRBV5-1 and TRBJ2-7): KAGVTQTPRYLIKTRGQQVTLSCSPISGHRSVSWYQQTPGQGLQFLFEYFSETQRNKGNFPGRFSGRQFSNSRSEMNVSTLELGDSALYLCASSSTSGGYEQYFGPGTRLTVT.

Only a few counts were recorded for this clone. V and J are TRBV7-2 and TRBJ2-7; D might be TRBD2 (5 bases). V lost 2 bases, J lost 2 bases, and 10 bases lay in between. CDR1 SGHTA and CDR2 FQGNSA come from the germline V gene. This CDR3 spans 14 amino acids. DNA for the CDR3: TGTGCCAGCAGCTTACAGCGGAGAGCCTACGAGCAGTACTTC. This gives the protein CASSLQRRAYEQYF.

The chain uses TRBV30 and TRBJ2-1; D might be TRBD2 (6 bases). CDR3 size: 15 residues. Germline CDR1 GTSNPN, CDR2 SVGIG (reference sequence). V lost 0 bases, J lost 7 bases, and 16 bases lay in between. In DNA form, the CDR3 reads TGTGCCTGGAGTGTTTCGGCGGGATACTCAAATGAGCAGTTCTTC. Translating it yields CAWSVSAGYSNEQFF.

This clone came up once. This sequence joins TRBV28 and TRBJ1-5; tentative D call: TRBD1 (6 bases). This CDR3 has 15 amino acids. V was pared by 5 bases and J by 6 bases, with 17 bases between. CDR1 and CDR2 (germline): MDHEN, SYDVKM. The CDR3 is CASSPTDRRSQPQHF. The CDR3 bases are TGTGCCAGCAGTCCTACCGACAGGAGAAGTCAGCCCCAGCATTTT.

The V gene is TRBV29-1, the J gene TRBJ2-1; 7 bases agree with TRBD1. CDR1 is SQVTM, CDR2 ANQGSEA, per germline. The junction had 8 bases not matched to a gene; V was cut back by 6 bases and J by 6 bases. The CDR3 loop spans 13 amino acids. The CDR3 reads CSVQDRNGNEQFF. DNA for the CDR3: TGCAGCGTACAGGACAGGAATGGCAATGAGCAGTTCTTC.

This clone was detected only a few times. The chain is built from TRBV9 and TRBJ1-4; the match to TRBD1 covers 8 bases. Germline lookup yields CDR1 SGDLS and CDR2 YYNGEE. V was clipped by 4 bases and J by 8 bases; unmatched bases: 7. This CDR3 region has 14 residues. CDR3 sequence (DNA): TGTGCCAGCAGCCCCGGACAGGGACGGGAAAAACTGTTTTTT. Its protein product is CASSPGQGREKLFF.

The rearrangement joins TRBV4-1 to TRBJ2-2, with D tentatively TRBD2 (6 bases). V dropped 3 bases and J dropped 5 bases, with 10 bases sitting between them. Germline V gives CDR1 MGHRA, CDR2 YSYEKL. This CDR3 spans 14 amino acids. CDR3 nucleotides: TGCGCCAGCAGCCATGTGGGGGGTACCGGGGAGCTGTTTTTT. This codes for CASSHVGGTGELFF.

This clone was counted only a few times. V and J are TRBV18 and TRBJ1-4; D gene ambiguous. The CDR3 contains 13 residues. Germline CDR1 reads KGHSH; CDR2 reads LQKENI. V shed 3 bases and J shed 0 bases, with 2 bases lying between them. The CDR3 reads CASSPATNEKLFF. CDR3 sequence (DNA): TGTGCCAGCTCACCCGCAACTAATGAAAAACTGTTTTTT.

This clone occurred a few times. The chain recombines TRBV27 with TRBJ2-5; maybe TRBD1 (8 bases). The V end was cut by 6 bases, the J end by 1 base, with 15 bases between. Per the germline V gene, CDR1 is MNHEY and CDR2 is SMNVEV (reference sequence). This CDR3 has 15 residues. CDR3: CASSRTGRGQETQYF. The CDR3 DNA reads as TGTGCCAGCAGCCGGACAGGGAGGGGCCAAGAGACCCAGTACTTC.

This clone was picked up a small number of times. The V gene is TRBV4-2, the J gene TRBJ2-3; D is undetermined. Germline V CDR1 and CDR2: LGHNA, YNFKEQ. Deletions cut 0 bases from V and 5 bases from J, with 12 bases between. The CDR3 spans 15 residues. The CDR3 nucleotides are TGTGCCAGCAGCCAAGAGGGCATAAAGGAAGATACGCAGTATTTT. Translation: CASSQEGIKEDTQYF.

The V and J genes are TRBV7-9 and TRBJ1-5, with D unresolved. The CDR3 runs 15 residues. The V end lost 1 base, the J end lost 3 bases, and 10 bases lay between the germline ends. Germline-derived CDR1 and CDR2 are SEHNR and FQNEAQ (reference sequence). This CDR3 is CASSLGPGNNQPQHF. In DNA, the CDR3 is TGTGCCAGCAGCTTAGGCCCGGGAAACAATCAGCCCCAGCATTTT. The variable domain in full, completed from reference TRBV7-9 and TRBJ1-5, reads DTGVSQNPRHKITKRGQNVTFRCDPISEHNRLYWYRQTLGQGPEFLTYFQNEAQLEKSRLLSDRFSAERPKGSFSTLEIQRTEQGDSAMYLCASSLGPGNNQPQHFGDGTRLSIL.

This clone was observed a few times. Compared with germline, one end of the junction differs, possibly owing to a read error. The CDR3 protein is CAWSVHEGTPGIF. The CDR3 nucleotides read TGTGCCTGGAGTGTACATGAGGGTACTCCCGGCATCTTT. The V gene is TRBV30, the J gene TRBJ1-1; D gene unclear. CDR3 size: 13 residues. Germline-derived CDR1 and CDR2 are GTSNPN and SVGIG (reference sequence). The full variable domain, in which reference TRBV30 and TRBJ1-1 provide the parts outside the CDR3, is SQTIHQWPATLVQPVGSPLSLECTVEGTSNPNLYWYRQAAGRGLQLLFYSVGIGQISSEVPQNLSASRPQDRQFILSSKKLLLSDSGFYLCAWSVHEGTPGIFGQGTRLTVV.

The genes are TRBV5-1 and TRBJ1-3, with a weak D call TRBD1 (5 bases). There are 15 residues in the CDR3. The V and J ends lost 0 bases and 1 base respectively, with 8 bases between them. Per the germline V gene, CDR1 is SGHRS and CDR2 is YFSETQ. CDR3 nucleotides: TGCGCCAGCAGCTTGGGACAGAGATCTGGAAACACCATATATTTT. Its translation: CASSLGQRSGNTIYF.